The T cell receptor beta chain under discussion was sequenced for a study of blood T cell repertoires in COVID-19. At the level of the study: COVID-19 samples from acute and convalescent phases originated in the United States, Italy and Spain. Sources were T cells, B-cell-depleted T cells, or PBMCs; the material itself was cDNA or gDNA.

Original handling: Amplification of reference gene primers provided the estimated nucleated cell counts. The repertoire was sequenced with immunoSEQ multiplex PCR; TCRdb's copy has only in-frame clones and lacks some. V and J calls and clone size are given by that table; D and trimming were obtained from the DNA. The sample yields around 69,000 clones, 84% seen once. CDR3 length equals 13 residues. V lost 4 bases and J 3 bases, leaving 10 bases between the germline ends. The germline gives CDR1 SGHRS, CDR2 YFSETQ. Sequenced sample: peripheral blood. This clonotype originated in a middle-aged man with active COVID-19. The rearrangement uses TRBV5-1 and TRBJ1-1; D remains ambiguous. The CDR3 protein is CASSTQVDTEAFF. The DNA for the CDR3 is TGCGCCAGCAGCACTCAGGTTGACACTGAAGCTTTCTTT.